The clone carrying this T cell receptor (beta chain) was detected a few times. CDR3 length equals 13 residues. In germline, CDR1 is DFQATT, CDR2 SNEGSKA (reference sequence). The V and J ends lost 1 base and 5 bases respectively, with 8 bases between them. The source of the sample is a study of response to subunit inactivated influenza vaccine. TCRdb recomputed calls from the RT-PCR reads with MiXCR, one row per CDR3 protein. The table includes about 570,000 distinct CDR3 sequences, 10% to 12% detected once. The data were also submitted as part of a second study, on T cells expressing NK-cell markers. That source reports: With UMIs, 5'RACE template switching was used to make TCR beta cDNA. Repertoire data for TCR beta were derived from sorted T cells (CD3+CD56+NKG2C+, CD3+CD56+NKG2C- and CD3+CD56-NKG2C+). Among eight sequenced donors, seven carried HCMV seropositivity while one was seronegative. Once again these clonotypes came out on top in the CD3+CD56-NKG2C+ fraction of a few donors.

This material consisted of PBMCs from blood, taken on the day of vaccination. The receptor comes from a man aged 45-65 years who received an inactivated influenza vaccine. This chain connects TRBV20-1 to TRBJ1-4; no definite D call. The CDR3 reads CSARGHGNEKLFF. The CDR3 bases are TGCAGTGCTAGAGGTCACGGAAATGAAAAACTGTTTTTT.